Listed below are T cell receptor beta chains from one sample, sequenced in a study of regulatory T cells in long-lasting Graves disease. TCRdb re-derived calls from the multiplex PCR reads in MiXCR, one entry per CDR3 protein. The profile shows some 370,000 distinct CDR3 sequences, roughly 10% of them singletons. This sample was also put to use in a study of T cells in Graves' hyperthyroidism and ophthalmopathy.

Sequenced here: peripheral blood mononuclear cells (PBMCs), sampled at new diagnosis, from a patient treated with antithyroid drugs. These receptors were collected from a woman younger than 35 with Graves disease. Both conserved end residues are part of each CDR3. D genes are given only for firm matches. Expanded clones get a size class; other rows say once, few or many, or leave the size out.

V gene,J gene,clone size,D gene,CDR3 DNA,CDR3 protein
TRBV6-5,TRBJ2-5,many,.,TGTGCCAGCAGTTACGGACAGAAACGTTTGGCCCAGTACTTC,CASSYGQKRLAQYF
TRBV4-2,TRBJ1-5,.,.,TGTGCCAGCAGCCCAAGAGGCAGCCAGCCCCAGCATTTT,CASSPRGSQPQHF
TRBV7-2,TRBJ1-1,.,.,TGTGCCAGCAGCTTACAGGGGATTGGTACTGAAGCTTTCTTT,CASSLQGIGTEAFF
TRBV6-5,TRBJ1-1,many,TRBD1,TGTGCCAGCAGTTACAGGACAGGGGACACTGAAGCTTTCTTT,CASSYRTGDTEAFF
TRBV27,TRBJ2-1,few,.,TGTGCCAGCAGTTTATGGGGTGCTGAGCAGTTCTTC,CASSLWGAEQFF
TRBV7-9,TRBJ1-1,many,.,TGTGCCAGCAGCTTAGGGGTTGACACTGAAGCTTTCTTT,CASSLGVDTEAFF
TRBV28,TRBJ1-3,many,.,TGTGCCAGCAGTTTTTCCAGGGTGGGAAACACCATATATTTT,CASSFSRVGNTIYF
TRBV11-2,TRBJ2-7,few,TRBD1,TGTGCCAGCAATACAGGGGCCGAGCAGTACTTC,CASNTGAEQYF
TRBV6-5,TRBJ2-3,.,.,TGTGCCAGCAGTTTTCGTGGGAGGGGGGGCACAGATACGCAGTATTTT,CASSFRGRGGTDTQYF
TRBV12-5,TRBJ2-1,many,.,TGTGCTAGTGGTTTGGTACGTAATGAGCAGTTCTTC,CASGLVRNEQFF
TRBV7-2,TRBJ2-2,.,.,TGTGCCAGCAGCAAAGGCCCGGGAGCGGGCACCGGGGAGCTGTTTTTT,CASSKGPGAGTGELFF
TRBV19,TRBJ2-1,many,TRBD1,TGTGCCAGTAGACCCGACAGGGGGTCCTACAATGAGCAGTTCTTC,CASRPDRGSYNEQFF
TRBV7-9,TRBJ2-7,many,.,TGTGCCAGCAGCTCTCGACAGGACCCCTACGAGCAGTACTTC,CASSSRQDPYEQYF
TRBV20-1,TRBJ2-4,few,.,TGCAGTGCTCGAGGGGGGGCGGCTTTAGCCAAAAACATTCAGTACTTC,CSARGGAALAKNIQYF
TRBV6-9,TRBJ2-3,.,TRBD2,TGCGCCAGCAGACCCGGACTAGCGGGAGGGCGAGATACGCAGTATTTT,CASRPGLAGGRDTQYF
TRBV6-2/TRBV6-3,TRBJ1-5,few,.,TGTGCCAGCAGTTCCTCGGGACAGCCCCAGCATTTT,CASSSSGQPQHF
TRBV7-2,TRBJ2-3,many,.,TGTGCCAGCAGCTTAGAGGCTAGCCTTCACTCTAGCACAGATACGCAGTATTTT,CASSLEASLHSSTDTQYF
TRBV7-2,TRBJ1-4,.,TRBD1,TGTGCCAGCAGCTTACAGACAGGGATTGAAAAACTGTTTTTT,CASSLQTGIEKLFF
TRBV18,TRBJ1-6,many,.,TGTGCCAGCTCACCACAGACGGGGGCCAATTCACCCCTCCACTTT,CASSPQTGANSPLHF
TRBV28,TRBJ1-2,many,.,TGTGCCAGCAGTCCAGGCGCTGAGATCTATGGCTACACCTTC,CASSPGAEIYGYTF
TRBV19,TRBJ2-2,few,.,TGTGCCAGTAGTGGTTTTACTGAGGGGATGCTGTTTTTT,CASSGFTEGMLFF
TRBV2,TRBJ2-7,many,.,TGTGCCAGCAGTGACAAGGCGAGGGGCTCCTACGAGCAGTACTTC,CASSDKARGSYEQYF
TRBV20-1,TRBJ2-7,many,.,TGCAGTGCTAGCGGAGTCCTCTACGAGCAGTACTTC,CSASGVLYEQYF
TRBV5-1,TRBJ1-2,many,.,TGCGCCAGCAGTCCAAGAGGCGGAGGACCCTATGGCTACACCTTC,CASSPRGGGPYGYTF
TRBV28,TRBJ2-3,many,.,TGTGCCACCAAAGGCCAAGGTGTCGGCACAGATACGCAGTATTTT,CATKGQGVGTDTQYF
TRBV5-1,TRBJ2-1,many,TRBD2,TGCGCCAGCAGCTTACGGGCGGGGGGTTCCCACAATGAGCAGTTCTTC,CASSLRAGGSHNEQFF
TRBV28,TRBJ2-5,many,TRBD2,TGTGCCAGCAGTCCGACTAGCGGAGAGACCCAGTACTTC,CASSPTSGETQYF
TRBV6-2/TRBV6-3,TRBJ2-2,.,.,TGTGCCGGTCCTCCTCTGGATGGGGAGATAGACAACACCGGGGAGCTGTTTTTT,CAGPPLDGEIDNTGELFF
TRBV28,TRBJ2-7,many,.,TGTGCCAGCAGTTTCATTGGTCCGTACGAGCAGTACTTC,CASSFIGPYEQYF
TRBV6-2/TRBV6-3,TRBJ2-2,few,.,TGTGCCAGCACCCCTCTGGGCCAGCCCCCCACCGGGGAGCTGTTTTTT,CASTPLGQPPTGELFF
TRBV5-1,TRBJ2-1,.,.,TGCGCCAGCAGCTATACCGGGACGAGGGCCTCCTACAATGAGCAGTTCTTC,CASSYTGTRASYNEQFF
TRBV7-9,TRBJ1-5,few,.,TGTGCCAGCAGCTCAGAACAGGGGCCCCAGCATTTT,CASSSEQGPQHF
TRBV15,TRBJ2-7,many,.,TGTGCCACCAGCAGAGAACAACTATCTAGCTCCTACGAGCAGTACTTC,CATSREQLSSSYEQYF
TRBV13,TRBJ2-4,.,.,TGTGCCAGCAGCCCCCCCGGACTTCAGAACATTCAGTACTTC,CASSPPGLQNIQYF
TRBV7-3,TRBJ2-1,many,.,TGTGCCAGCAGCTTAATTGATGGAAGCGGGTCCTACAATGAGCAGTTCTTC,CASSLIDGSGSYNEQFF
TRBV28,TRBJ1-2,many,TRBD1,TGTGCCAGCAGAGCGGGACAGCGCTATGGCTACACCTTC,CASRAGQRYGYTF
TRBV5-1,TRBJ1-2,many,.,TGCGCCAGCAGCTTGGCCGGCGTTTATGGCTACACCTTC,CASSLAGVYGYTF
TRBV19,TRBJ2-5,many,.,TGTGCCAGTAGTACTCGGACCTTGAGGGGGGAGACCCAGTACTTC,CASSTRTLRGETQYF
TRBV6-5,TRBJ2-2,many,.,TGTGCCAGCAGTTACTCACGAGCGCCAACGAACACCGGGGAGCTGTTTTTT,CASSYSRAPTNTGELFF
TRBV12-3/TRBV12-4,TRBJ1-1,many,.,TGTGCCAGCAGTCCGAGGCCGTACACTGAAGCTTTCTTT,CASSPRPYTEAFF
TRBV7-3,TRBJ2-1,many,TRBD2,TGTGCCAGCAGCAGACTAGCGGGGGTGTACAATGAGCAGTTCTTC,CASSRLAGVYNEQFF
TRBV11-1,TRBJ2-1,many,.,TGTGCCAGCAGCTTCAGGACTTACTACAATGAGCAGTTCTTC,CASSFRTYYNEQFF
TRBV13,TRBJ1-2,few,.,TGTGCCAGCAGCTTATCAATGACTCCCTATGGCTACACCTTC,CASSLSMTPYGYTF
TRBV11-3,TRBJ2-2,.,TRBD1,TGTGCCAGCAGCTTCGGCCGGGGGACAGGGAACCCCGGGGAGCTGTTTTTT,CASSFGRGTGNPGELFF